The entry that follows covers one T cell receptor (beta chain) sequence. During the 2 weeks before they entered the study, exposed participants had met someone with a PCR-confirmed or clinician-diagnosed COVID-19 case. The germline V and J ends were trimmed by 5 bases and 4 bases, with 18 bases remaining between them. This CDR3 comprises 15 residues. CDR1 SGHTS and CDR2 YDEGEE come from the germline V gene. The data were obtained in a study of blood T cell repertoires in COVID-19. Study details: Sample material is recorded as cDNA or gDNA derived from T cells, B-cell-depleted T cells, or PBMCs.

Authors' data handling: Reference gene primers were amplified, and this amplification served to estimate nucleated cell counts. The data were produced by immunoSEQ multiplex PCR, yet TCRdb's version contains in-frame clones alone and is incomplete. V and J calls and clone size are given by that table; D and trimming were obtained from the DNA. The sample lists about 200,000 clones, 86% occurring once. The clonotype was recovered from a woman in her 30s who had been exposed to COVID-19. Specimen: PBMCs or T cells enriched from blood (not recorded which). The genes are TRBV5-8 and TRBJ1-2; weak D call: TRBD1 (6 bases). This chain's CDR3 is CASRPRGGQRYGYTF. CDR3 DNA: TGTGCCAGCAGACCGAGGGGGGGCCAGCGCTATGGCTACACCTTC.